One sample yielded the 19 T cell receptor beta chains listed below, sequenced in a study of breast tumors, draining lymph nodes, adjacent tissues. Using its own MiXCR run on the multiplex PCR reads, TCRdb lists one record per CDR3 protein. The sample records about 89,000 distinct CDR3 sequences, approximately 30% being singletons. Axillary draining lymph nodes of breast cancer patients supplied the node samples. Sample: axillary lymph node tissue. Receptors originate from a female donor with breast cancer. Some clones in this sample may be carry-over from other donors' samples.

This clonotype has just one count. A junction end diverges from the germline sequence, so it may reflect a read error. The chain recombines TRBV5-1 with TRBJ2-3; perhaps TRBD2 as D (5 bases). The J call may be mistaken, given a closer DNA end match to TRBJ2-7. CDR3 size: 15 residues. Per the germline V gene, CDR1 is SGHRS and CDR2 is YFSETQ. CDR3 nucleotide sequence: TGCGCCAGCAGCTCGCTAGCTAGCAGTCGCTACGTGCAGTACTTC. Protein sequence: CASSSLASSRYVQYF.

This clonotype was found many times. The chain couples TRBV15 to TRBJ2-1; TRBD2 is a possible D gene (5 bases). Germline loops: CDR1 LNHNV, CDR2 YYDKDF (reference sequence). There are 16 residues in the CDR3. Trimming took off 0 bases at V and 2 bases at J, with 11 bases between the two ends. CDR3 in amino acids: CATSRDPGEPYNEQFF. The CDR3 DNA reads as TGTGCCACCAGCAGAGATCCCGGGGAACCCTACAATGAGCAGTTCTTC.

In its sample, this clonotype was seen many times. The rearrangement joins TRBV20-1 to TRBJ2-7; tentative D call: TRBD2 (6 bases). Trimming took 7 bases from V and 6 from J, leaving 13 bases between them. The CDR3 is made up of 11 amino acids. Germline lookup yields CDR1 DFQATT and CDR2 SNEGSKA (reference sequence). The CDR3 reads CSGGPAGEQYF. CDR3 DNA sequence: TGCAGTGGAGGACCAGCGGGCGAGCAGTACTTC.

The chain has TRBV20-1 and TRBJ2-3; 11 bases fit TRBD2. The CDR3 spans 15 residues. With 6 bases clipped from V and 2 bases from J, the junction kept 7 bases outside the gene matches. Germline V CDR1 and CDR2: DFQATT, SNEGSKA (reference sequence). CDR3 coding DNA: TGCAGTGCGTCCGGGACTAGCGGTCACACAGATACGCAGTATTTT. The encoded protein is CSASGTSGHTDTQYF.

This rearrangement joins TRBV11-2 to TRBJ2-5; TRBD2 agrees at 8 bases. Germline lookup yields CDR1 SGHAT and CDR2 FQNNGV. V lost 3 bases to trimming and J lost 3 bases; unmatched junction nucleotides: 3. This CDR3 region has 14 residues. The CDR3 DNA follows: TGTGCCAGCAGCTTTGCGGGAGGAGAAGAGACCCAGTACTTC. Amino acid sequence: CASSFAGGEETQYF.

This clonotype was recorded many times. This could be a read error, since a much larger clone is one nucleotide away. The missing conserved phenylalanine or tryptophan at the end of this CDR3 makes a read error likely. The rearrangement links TRBV7-6 to TRBJ2-5; D call uncertain. In germline, CDR1 is SGHVS, CDR2 FNYEAQ. V shed 1 base and J shed 3 bases, with 3 bases lying between them. The CDR3 spans 12 residues. The CDR3 loop reads CASSLDEETQYL. CDR3 bases: TGTGCCAGCAGCTTAGATGAAGAGACCCAGTACCTC.

This clonotype was seen many times. This chain connects TRBV6-2 or TRBV6-3 to TRBJ2-7; 9 positions agree with TRBD1. J lost 5 bases, V lost 6 bases, and 11 bases had no gene match. CDR1 and CDR2 from the germline V gene are MNHEY and SVGEGT. The CDR3 spans 15 residues. The CDR3: CASRPRDRENHEQYF. The CDR3 nucleotides are TGTGCCAGCAGGCCCCGGGACAGGGAAAACCACGAGCAGTACTTC.

This clonotype occurred a few times. The J gene is TRBJ1-5, the V gene TRBV20-1, with D possibly being TRBD1 (5 bases). Germline CDR1 DFQATT, CDR2 SNEGSKA (reference sequence). Trimming took 2 bases from V and 14 from J, leaving 19 bases between them. This CDR3 has 13 amino acids. The CDR3 here is CSARSDSPYHEHF. CDR3 in DNA: TGCAGTGCTAGATCAGACAGTCCTTATCACGAGCATTTT.

Note on this clonotype: The junction and the germline gene differ at one end; a read error may be behind it. The chain employs TRBV7-7 and TRBJ1-4; D is unclear. This CDR3 region has 14 residues. Germline loops: CDR1 SSHAT, CDR2 FNYEAQ (reference sequence). CDR3 residues: CASSVDLTWERLFF. The CDR3 DNA reads TGTGCCAGCAGCGTAGACTTAACCTGGGAAAGACTGTTTTTT.

The chain couples TRBV5-1 to TRBJ1-1; D is uncertain. This CDR3 has 13 amino acids. Between the trimmed V and J ends, which lost 4 bases and 0 bases, there was a span of 7 bases. Germline CDR1 is SGHRS and CDR2 is YFSETQ. CDR3 DNA sequence: TGCGCCAGCAGCCGAGGATTGAACACTGAAGCTTTCTTT. Translating gives CASSRGLNTEAFF.

The chain links TRBV9 to TRBJ2-7; 8 bases agree with TRBD1. The V segment lost 5 bases and the J segment 2 bases; nucleotides outside the gene matches: 15. The CDR3 consists of 17 residues. The germline V gene encodes CDR1 SGDLS and CDR2 YYNGEE. CDR3 amino acids: CASSPGQARGAAYEQYF. The CDR3 nucleotides are TGTGCCAGCAGTCCGGGACAGGCGCGGGGAGCCGCCTACGAGCAGTACTTC.

This chain connects TRBV29-1 to TRBJ2-3; 7 bases map to TRBD2. The V gene end was trimmed by 4 bases and the J gene end by 5 bases; junction bases not matched to a gene: 9. Germline CDR1 and CDR2: SQVTM and ANQGSEA. This CDR3 is 14 amino acids long. CDR3 DNA: TGCAGCGTTGGGCGGACTAGTTCAGGAGATACGCAGTATTTT. It yields the protein CSVGRTSSGDTQYF.

Note on this clonotype: This could be a read error, since a much larger clone is one nucleotide away. This chain uses TRBV6-2 or TRBV6-3 with TRBJ2-2; D is possibly TRBD1 (5 bases). Trimming took 7 bases from V and 1 from J, leaving 7 bases between them. The CDR3 extends over 13 amino acids. Germline CDR1 and CDR2: MNHEY and SVGEGT. This CDR3 is CASNQGNTGELFF. In DNA form, the CDR3 reads TGTGCCAGCAACCAGGGGAACACCGGGGAGCTGTTTTTT.

This clonotype is categorized as medium-sized. This chain joins TRBV20-1 and TRBJ1-6, with D perhaps TRBD1 (5 bases). The length of the CDR3 is 14 residues. CDR1 and CDR2 from the germline V gene are DFQATT and SNEGSKA (reference sequence). Trimming removed 3 bases from V and 10 bases from J, with 16 bases in between. The CDR3 DNA reads TGCAGTGCTAGGGTCGGGGGACGTAGCTCACCCCTCCACTTT. Its translation: CSARVGGRSSPLHF.

This clonotype has a count of ten or more. V gene TRBV18 combines with J gene TRBJ2-1, with a weak D call TRBD2 (6 bases). The length of the CDR3 is 14 residues. Trimming removed 8 bases at V and 5 bases at J, with 16 bases between. From germline, CDR1 is KGHSH and CDR2 LQKENI. CDR3 residues: CASTEGTLDNEQFF. The DNA of the CDR3 is TGTGCCAGCACGGAGGGAACGCTCGACAATGAGCAGTTCTTC.

CDR3 sequence (DNA): TGCAGTGCTAGTGAGGACATGAACACTGAAGCTTTCTTT. Protein: CSASEDMNTEAFF. The V call is TRBV20-1, the J call TRBJ1-1; D might be TRBD1 (5 bases). Germline V gene sequence: CDR1 DFQATT, CDR2 SNEGSKA (reference sequence). Trimming left V 3 bases short and J 0 bases short, with 8 bases between. This CDR3 is built from 13 residues.

In its sample, this clonotype was seen many times. V is TRBV6-1 and J is TRBJ2-6; 10 bases line up with TRBD2. Germline CDR1 reads MNHNS; CDR2 reads SASEGT. The ends lost 10 bases at V and 2 bases at J; junction bases unmatched: 8. This CDR3 has 16 residues. The CDR3 protein is CATRLAGVTGANVLTF. CDR3 in DNA: TGTGCCACCCGACTAGCGGGCGTGACTGGGGCCAACGTCCTGACTTTC.

The chain links TRBV3-1 to TRBJ1-4; D may be TRBD1 (5 bases). The CDR3 contains 12 residues. Deletions cut 3 bases from V and 7 bases from J, with 6 bases between. Germline V CDR1 and CDR2: LGHDT, YNNKEL (reference sequence). CDR3 sequence (DNA): TGTGCCAGCAGCCATGGGGGTGAAAAACTGTTTTTT. It translates to CASSHGGEKLFF.

This clonotype was seen ten or more times. J is TRBJ2-2 and V is TRBV9, with 8 bases identical to TRBD1. Unmatched junction bases numbered 5, after V lost 0 bases and J lost 7 bases. The CDR3 consists of 15 residues. Germline V lookup: CDR1 SGDLS, CDR2 YYNGEE. CDR3 amino acids: CASSVGGQEGGELFF. As DNA, the CDR3 is TGTGCCAGCAGCGTAGGGGGACAGGAGGGCGGGGAGCTGTTTTTT.